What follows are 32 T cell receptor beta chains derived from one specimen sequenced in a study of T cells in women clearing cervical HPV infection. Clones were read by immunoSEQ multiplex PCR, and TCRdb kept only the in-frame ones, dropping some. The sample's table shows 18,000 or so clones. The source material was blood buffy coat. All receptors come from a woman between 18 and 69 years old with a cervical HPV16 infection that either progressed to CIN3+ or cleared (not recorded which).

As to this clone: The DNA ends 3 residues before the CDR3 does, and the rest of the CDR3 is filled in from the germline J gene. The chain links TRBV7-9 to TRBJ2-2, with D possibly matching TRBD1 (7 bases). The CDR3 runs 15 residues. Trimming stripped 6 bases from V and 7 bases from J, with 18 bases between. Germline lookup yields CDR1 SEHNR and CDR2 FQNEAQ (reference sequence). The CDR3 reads CASRPGQAGSGELFF. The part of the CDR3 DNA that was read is TGTGCCAGCAGACCTGGACAGGCGGGGAGCGGGGAG.

CDR3 sequence: CASSSAGPSYNDYTF. The part of the CDR3 DNA that was read is TGTGCCAGTAGTTCGGCGGGTCCCAGCTACAATGAC. This chain joins TRBV19 and TRBJ1-2; D is undetermined. The CDR3 goes on 3 residues after the read ends, and that part is filled in from the germline J gene. The CDR3 totals 15 residues. Germline CDR1 reads LNHDA; CDR2 reads SQIVND (reference sequence).

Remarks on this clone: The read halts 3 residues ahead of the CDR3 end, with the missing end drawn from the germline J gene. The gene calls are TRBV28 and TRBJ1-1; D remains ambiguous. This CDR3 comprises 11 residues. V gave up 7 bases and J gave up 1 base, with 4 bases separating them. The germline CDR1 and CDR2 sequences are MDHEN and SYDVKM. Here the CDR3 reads CASTGNTEAFF. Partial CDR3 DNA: TGTGCCAGCACAGGGAACACTGAA.

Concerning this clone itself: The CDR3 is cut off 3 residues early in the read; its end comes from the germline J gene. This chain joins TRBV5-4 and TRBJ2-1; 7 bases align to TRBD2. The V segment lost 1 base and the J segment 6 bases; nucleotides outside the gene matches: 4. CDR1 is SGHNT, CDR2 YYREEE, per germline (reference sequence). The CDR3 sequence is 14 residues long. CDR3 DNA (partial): TGTGCCAGCAGCTTGTTGGGGGGGGGCAATGAG. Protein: CASSLLGGGNE. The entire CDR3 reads CASSLLGGGNEQFF.

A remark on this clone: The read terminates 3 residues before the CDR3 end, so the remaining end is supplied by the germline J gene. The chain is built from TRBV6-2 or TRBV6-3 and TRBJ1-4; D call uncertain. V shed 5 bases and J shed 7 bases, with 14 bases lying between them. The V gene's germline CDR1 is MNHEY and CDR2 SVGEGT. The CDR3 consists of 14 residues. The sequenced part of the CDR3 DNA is TGTGCCAGCAGTAAAGAGGTTGGTGGTGAAAAA. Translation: CASSKEVGGEK. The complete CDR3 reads CASSKEVGGEKLFF.

CDR3 DNA (partial): TGTGCCAGTAGTATTGAGTTGGGCGGGAGGGGGTTATCTGGGGCCAACGTC. Its translation: CASSIELGGRGLSGANV. The CDR3, in full, reads CASSIELGGRGLSGANVLTF. The chain recombines TRBV19 with TRBJ2-6, with 9 bases identical to TRBD2. The read ends 3 residues shy of where the CDR3 ends; the end is completed using the germline J gene. CDR1 and CDR2 from the germline V gene are LNHDA and SQIVND (reference sequence). With V trimmed by 3 bases and J by 1 base, 13 bases remained unmatched. This CDR3 region has 20 residues.

The CDR3 is CATSSSPGGIYTF. The part of the CDR3 DNA that was read is TGTGCCACCTCTTCCTCCCCCGGGGGTATC. V gene TRBV6-2 or TRBV6-3 combines with J gene TRBJ1-2; D may be TRBD1 (5 bases). The CDR3 end falls 3 residues outside the read, so it is completed with the germline J gene. The CDR3 runs to 13 residues. Germline V gene lookup returns CDR1 MNHEY and CDR2 SVGEGT.

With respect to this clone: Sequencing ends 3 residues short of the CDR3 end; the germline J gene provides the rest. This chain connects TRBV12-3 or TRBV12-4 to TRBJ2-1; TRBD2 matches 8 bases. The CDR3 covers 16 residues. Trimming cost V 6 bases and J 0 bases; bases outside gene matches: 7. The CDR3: CASRLGAGGSYNEQFF. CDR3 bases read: TGTGCCAGCAGATTGGGGGCGGGGGGCTCCTACAATGAG.

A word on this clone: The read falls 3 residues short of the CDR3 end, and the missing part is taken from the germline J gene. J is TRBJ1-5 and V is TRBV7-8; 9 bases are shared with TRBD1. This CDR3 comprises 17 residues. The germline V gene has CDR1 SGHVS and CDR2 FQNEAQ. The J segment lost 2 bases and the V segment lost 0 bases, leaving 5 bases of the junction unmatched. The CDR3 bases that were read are TGTGCCAGCAGCTTAGCCCCGGGACAGGGCGGCAATCAGCCC. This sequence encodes CASSLAPGQGGNQP. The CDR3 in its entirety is CASSLAPGQGGNQPQHF.

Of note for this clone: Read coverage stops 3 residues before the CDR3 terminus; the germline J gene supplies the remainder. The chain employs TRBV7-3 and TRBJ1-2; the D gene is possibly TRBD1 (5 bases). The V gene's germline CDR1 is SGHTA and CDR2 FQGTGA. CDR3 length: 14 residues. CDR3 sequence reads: CASSLTGGVVGYTF. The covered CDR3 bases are TGTGCCAGCAGCTTAACGGGAGGGGTGGTCGGC.

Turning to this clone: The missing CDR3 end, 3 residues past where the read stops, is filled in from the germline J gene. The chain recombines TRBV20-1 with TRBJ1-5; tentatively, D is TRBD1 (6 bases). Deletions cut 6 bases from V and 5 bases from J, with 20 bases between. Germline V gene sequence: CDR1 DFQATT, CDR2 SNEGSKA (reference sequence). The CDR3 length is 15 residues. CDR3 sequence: CSAQKGVGGYQPQHF. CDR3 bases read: TGCAGTGCCCAAAAGGGGGTAGGGGGATATCAGCCC.

The CDR3 sequence: CASSLGQVANTGELFF. The CDR3 bases that were read are TGTGCCAGCAGCTTAGGGCAGGTAGCGAACACCGGGGAG. The chain carries TRBV7-3 and TRBJ2-2; D unresolved. Read coverage stops 3 residues before the CDR3 terminus; the germline J gene supplies the remainder. Between the trimmed V and J ends, which lost 2 bases and 0 bases, there was a span of 10 bases. CDR3 length equals 16 residues. Germline lookup yields CDR1 SGHTA and CDR2 FQGTGA.

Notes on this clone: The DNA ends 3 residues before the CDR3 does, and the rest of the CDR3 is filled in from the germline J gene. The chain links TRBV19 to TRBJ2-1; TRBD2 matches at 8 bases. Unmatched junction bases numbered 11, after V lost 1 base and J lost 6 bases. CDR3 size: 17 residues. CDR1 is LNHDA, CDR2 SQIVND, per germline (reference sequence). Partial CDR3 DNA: TGTGCCAGTAGTATAGTCGGAGGACTAGCCCTTTCCAATGAG. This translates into CASSIVGGLALSNE. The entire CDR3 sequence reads CASSIVGGLALSNEQFF. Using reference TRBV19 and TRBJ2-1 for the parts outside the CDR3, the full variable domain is DGGITQSPKYLFRKEGQNVTLSCEQNLNHDAMYWYRQDPGQGLRLIYYSQIVNDFQKGDIAEGYSVSREKKESFPLTVTSAQKNPTAFYLCASSIVGGLALSNEQFFGPGTRLTVL.

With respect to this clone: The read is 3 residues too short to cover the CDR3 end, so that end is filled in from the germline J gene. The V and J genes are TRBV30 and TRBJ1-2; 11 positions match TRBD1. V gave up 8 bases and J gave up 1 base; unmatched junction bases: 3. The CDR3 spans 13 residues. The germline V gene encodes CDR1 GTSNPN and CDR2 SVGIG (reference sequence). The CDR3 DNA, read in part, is TGTGCCACCGGGACAGGGGGTAACTATGGC. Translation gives CATGTGGNYG. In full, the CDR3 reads CATGTGGNYGYTF.

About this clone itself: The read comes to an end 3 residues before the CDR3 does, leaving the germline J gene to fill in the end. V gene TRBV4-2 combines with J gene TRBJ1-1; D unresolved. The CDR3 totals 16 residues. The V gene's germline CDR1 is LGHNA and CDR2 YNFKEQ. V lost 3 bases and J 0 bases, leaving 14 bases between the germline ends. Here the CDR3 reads CASSQDSGIMNTEAFF. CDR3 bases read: TGTGCCAGCAGCCAGGACTCCGGGATCATGAACACTGAA.

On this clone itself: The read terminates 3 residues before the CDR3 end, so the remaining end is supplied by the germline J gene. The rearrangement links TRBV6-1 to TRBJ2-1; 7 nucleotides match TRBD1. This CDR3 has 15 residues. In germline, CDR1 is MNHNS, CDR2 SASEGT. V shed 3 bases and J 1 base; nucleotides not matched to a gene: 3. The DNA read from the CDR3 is TGTGCCAGCAGTGATATACAGGGGTCCTACAATGAG. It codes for CASSDIQGSYNE. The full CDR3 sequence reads CASSDIQGSYNEQFF.

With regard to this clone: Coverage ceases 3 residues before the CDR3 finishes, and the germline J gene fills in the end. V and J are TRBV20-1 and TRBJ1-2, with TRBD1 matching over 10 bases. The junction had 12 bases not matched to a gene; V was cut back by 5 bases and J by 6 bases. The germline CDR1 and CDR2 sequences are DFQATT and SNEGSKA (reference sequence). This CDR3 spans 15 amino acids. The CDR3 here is CSAFSRDRGRDGYTF. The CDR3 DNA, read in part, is TGCAGTGCTTTCTCCCGGGACAGGGGACGGGATGGC.

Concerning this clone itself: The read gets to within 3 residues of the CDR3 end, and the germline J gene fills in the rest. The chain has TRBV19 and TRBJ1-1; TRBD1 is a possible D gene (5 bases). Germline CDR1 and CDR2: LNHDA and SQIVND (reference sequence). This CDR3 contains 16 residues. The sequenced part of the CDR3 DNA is TGTGCCAGTAGCAATCTTCAGGTCCCGGGAGGGGAGACA. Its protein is CASSNLQVPGGET. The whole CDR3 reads CASSNLQVPGGETAFF.

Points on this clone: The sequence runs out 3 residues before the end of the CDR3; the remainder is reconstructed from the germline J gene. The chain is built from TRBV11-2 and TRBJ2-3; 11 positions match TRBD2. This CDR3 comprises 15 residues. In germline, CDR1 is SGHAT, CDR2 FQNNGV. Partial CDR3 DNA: TGTGCCAGCAGCTTAGAAATTAGCGGGAGGGCCCCG. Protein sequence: CASSLEISGRAP. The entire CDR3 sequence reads CASSLEISGRAPQYF.

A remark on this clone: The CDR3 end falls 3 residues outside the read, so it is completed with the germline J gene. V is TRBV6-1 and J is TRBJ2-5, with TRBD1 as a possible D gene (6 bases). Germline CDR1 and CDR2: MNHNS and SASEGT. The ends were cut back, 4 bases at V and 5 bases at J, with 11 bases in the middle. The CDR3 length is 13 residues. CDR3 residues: CASSARQGETQYF. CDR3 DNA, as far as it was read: TGTGCCAGCAGTGCGAGGCAGGGGGAGACC.

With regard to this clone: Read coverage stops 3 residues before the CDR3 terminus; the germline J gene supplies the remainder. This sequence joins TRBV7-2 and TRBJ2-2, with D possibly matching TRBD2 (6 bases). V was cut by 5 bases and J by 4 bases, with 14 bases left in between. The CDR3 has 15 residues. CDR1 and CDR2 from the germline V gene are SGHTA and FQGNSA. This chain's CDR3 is CASSRTIYVTGELFF. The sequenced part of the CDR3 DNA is TGTGCCAGCAGCCGGACTATTTATGTCACCGGGGAG.

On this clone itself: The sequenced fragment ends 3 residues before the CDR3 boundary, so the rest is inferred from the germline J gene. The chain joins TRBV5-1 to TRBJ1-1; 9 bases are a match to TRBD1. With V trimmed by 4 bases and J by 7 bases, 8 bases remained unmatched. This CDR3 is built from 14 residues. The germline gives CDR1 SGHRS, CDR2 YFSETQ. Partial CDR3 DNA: TGCGCCAGCAGCGAGCGGACAGGGGCCTTTGAA. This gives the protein CASSERTGAFE. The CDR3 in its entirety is CASSERTGAFEAFF.

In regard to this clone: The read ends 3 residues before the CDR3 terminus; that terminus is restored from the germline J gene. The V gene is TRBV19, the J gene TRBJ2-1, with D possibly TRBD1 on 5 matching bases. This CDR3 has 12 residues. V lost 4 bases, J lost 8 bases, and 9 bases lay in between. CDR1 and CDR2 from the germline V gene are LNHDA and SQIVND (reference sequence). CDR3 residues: CASSRGQDEQFF. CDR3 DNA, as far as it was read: TGTGCCAGTAGTAGGGGCCAGGATGAG.

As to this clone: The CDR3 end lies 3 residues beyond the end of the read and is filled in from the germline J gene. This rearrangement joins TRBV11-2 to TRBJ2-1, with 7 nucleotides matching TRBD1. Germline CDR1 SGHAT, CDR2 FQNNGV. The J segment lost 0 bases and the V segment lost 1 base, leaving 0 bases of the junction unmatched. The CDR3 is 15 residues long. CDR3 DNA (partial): TGTGCCAGCAGCTTAGGACAGGGCTCCTACAATGAG. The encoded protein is CASSLGQGSYNE. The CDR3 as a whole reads CASSLGQGSYNEQFF.

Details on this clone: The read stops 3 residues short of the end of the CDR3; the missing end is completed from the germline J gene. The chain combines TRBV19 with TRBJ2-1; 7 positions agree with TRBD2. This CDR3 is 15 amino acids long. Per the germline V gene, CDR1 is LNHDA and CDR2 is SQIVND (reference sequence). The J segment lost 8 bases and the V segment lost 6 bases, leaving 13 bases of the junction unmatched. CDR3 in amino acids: CASRGDYALGDEQFF. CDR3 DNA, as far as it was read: TGTGCCAGTAGGGGGGACTACGCCCTAGGCGATGAG.

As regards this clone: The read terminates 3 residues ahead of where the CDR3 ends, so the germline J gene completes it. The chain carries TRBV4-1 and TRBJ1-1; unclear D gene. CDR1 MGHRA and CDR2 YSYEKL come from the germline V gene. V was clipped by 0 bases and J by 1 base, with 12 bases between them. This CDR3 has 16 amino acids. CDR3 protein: CASSQDAGRSNTEAFF. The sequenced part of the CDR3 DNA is TGCGCCAGCAGCCAAGATGCGGGCAGGTCGAACACTGAA.

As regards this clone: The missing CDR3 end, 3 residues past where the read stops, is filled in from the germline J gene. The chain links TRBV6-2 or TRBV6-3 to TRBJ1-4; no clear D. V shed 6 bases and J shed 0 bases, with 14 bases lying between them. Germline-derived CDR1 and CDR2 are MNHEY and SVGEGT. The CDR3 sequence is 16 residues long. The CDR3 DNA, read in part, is TGTGCCAGCAGAACGAAACAGAAGGCAACTAATGAAAAA. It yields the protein CASRTKQKATNEK. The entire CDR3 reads CASRTKQKATNEKLFF.

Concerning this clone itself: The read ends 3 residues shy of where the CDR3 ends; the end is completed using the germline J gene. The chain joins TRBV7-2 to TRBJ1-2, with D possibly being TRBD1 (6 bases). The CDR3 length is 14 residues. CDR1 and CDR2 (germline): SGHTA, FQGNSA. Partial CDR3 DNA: TGTGCCAGCAGCTTAGATACGGGGGGCTACGAC. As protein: CASSLDTGGYD. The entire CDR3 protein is CASSLDTGGYDYTF.

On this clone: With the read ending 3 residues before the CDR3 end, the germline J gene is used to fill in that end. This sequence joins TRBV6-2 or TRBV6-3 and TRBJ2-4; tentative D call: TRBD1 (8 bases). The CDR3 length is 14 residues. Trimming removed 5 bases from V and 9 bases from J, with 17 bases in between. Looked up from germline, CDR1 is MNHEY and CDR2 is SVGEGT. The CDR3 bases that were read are TGTGCCAGCAGTCGTCGACAGGGGAGGGGCATT. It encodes CASSRRQGRGI. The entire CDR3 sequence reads CASSRRQGRGIQYF.

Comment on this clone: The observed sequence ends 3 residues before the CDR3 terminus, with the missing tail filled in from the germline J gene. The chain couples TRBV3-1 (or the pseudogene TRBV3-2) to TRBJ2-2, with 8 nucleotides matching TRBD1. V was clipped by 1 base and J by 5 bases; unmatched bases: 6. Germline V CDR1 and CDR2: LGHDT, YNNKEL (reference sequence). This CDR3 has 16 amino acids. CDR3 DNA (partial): TGTGCCAGCAGCCAAGCGAACAGGGGGGTTACCGGGGAG. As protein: CASSQANRGVTGE. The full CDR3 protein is CASSQANRGVTGELFF.

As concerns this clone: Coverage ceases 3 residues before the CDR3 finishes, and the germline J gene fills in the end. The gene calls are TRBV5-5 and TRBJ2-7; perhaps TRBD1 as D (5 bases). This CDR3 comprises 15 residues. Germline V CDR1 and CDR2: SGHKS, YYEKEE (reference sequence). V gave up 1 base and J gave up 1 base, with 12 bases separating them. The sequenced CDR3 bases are TGTGCCAGCAGCTTGCAAGGTGGGGCTTCCTACGAG. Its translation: CASSLQGGASYE. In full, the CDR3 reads CASSLQGGASYEQYF.

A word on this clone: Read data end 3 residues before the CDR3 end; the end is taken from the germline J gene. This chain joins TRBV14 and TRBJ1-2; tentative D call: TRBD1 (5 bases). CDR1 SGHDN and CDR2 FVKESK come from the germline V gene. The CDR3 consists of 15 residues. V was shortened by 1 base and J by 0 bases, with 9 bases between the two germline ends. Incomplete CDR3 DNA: TGTGCCAGCAGCCAAGGACCGGGGGCTAACTATGGC. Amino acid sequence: CASSQGPGANYG. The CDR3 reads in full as CASSQGPGANYGYTF.